The 10 T cell receptor beta chains listed next were all sequenced from one sample in a study of early T cells in non-severe SARS-CoV-2 infection. Via MiXCR, TCRdb re-called the 5' RACE reads, giving one row per CDR3 protein. The data show around 57,000 distinct CDR3 sequences, 10% to 11% seen once. The sequencing input was whole blood. All receptors derive from an adult who was a healthcare worker with PCR-confirmed SARS-CoV-2 infection or an uninfected control (not recorded which).

This clonotype was detected ten times or more. The chain couples TRBV20-1 to TRBJ1-2; D unresolved. With 0 bases removed from V and 8 bases from J, the gap between germline ends came to 10 bases. Germline V gene sequence: CDR1 DFQATT, CDR2 SNEGSKA (reference sequence). This CDR3 contains 12 residues. The CDR3 region has the DNA TGCAGTGCTAGAGACGGGGATCTAGGCTACACCTTC. It translates to CSARDGDLGYTF.

The rearrangement uses TRBV11-2 and TRBJ2-2, with 7 bases lining up with TRBD2. Germline loops: CDR1 SGHAT, CDR2 FQNNGV. V shed 3 bases, J shed 5 bases, and the junction held 12 bases outside the gene matches. The CDR3 spans 17 residues. DNA of the CDR3: TGTGCCAGCAGCTTTCCAGGGAGGGGCGGACGGACCGGGGAGCTGTTTTTT. This encodes CASSFPGRGGRTGELFF. The variable domain in full, with the rest retrieved from reference TRBV11-2 and TRBJ2-2, is EAGVAQSPRYKIIEKRQSVAFWCNPISGHATLYWYQQILGQGPKLLIQFQNNGVVDDSQLPKDRFSAERLKGVDSTLKIQPAKLEDSAVYLCASSFPGRGGRTGELFFGEGSRLTVL.

This clonotype was seen only a few times. The chain combines TRBV5-6 with TRBJ2-5; unclear D gene. The CDR3 is 12 residues long. With 0 bases removed from V and 3 bases from J, the gap between germline ends came to 3 bases. The V gene's germline CDR1 is SGHDT and CDR2 YYEEEE. The CDR3 is CASSLAKETQYF. The DNA of the CDR3 is TGTGCCAGCAGCTTGGCAAAAGAGACCCAGTACTTC.

This clonotype was counted at least ten times. This chain uses TRBV2 with TRBJ1-1, with a weak D call TRBD1 (5 bases). The V end was cut by 8 bases, the J end by 0 bases, with 13 bases between. Germline CDR1 is SNHLY and CDR2 is FYNNEI. The CDR3 is 14 amino acids. The CDR3 nucleotides are TGTGCCAGCCCAACAGGACACATGAACACTGAAGCTTTCTTT. It translates to CASPTGHMNTEAFF.

This clonotype was counted at least ten times. This chain joins TRBV7-8 and TRBJ2-5; 8 bases agree with TRBD1. With 5 bases clipped from V and 4 bases from J, the junction kept 9 bases outside the gene matches. This CDR3 contains 15 residues. Germline V gives CDR1 SGHVS, CDR2 FQNEAQ. CDR3 DNA: TGTGCCAGCAGCCTGGGCAGGGGGCGAGGAGAGACCCAGTACTTC. Translation gives CASSLGRGRGETQYF. The complete variable domain, with remaining parts taken from reference TRBV7-8 and TRBJ2-5, reads GAGVSQSPRYKVAKRGQDVALRCDPISGHVSLFWYQQALGQGPEFLTYFQNEAQLDKSGLPSDRFFAERPEGSVSTLKIQRTQQEDSAVYLCASSLGRGRGETQYFGPGTRLLVL.

This clonotype was counted ten times or more. The CDR3 bases are TGCGCCAGCAGCCAAGTTTCAGGAGCTAACTATGGCTACACCTTC. Amino acids: CASSQVSGANYGYTF. This chain links TRBV4-3 with TRBJ1-2; D is unclear. V lost 1 base, J lost 0 bases, and 9 bases lay in between. CDR3 length: 15 amino acids. The germline V gene has CDR1 LGHNA and CDR2 YSLEER.

This sequence joins TRBV12-3 or TRBV12-4 and TRBJ2-2; 8 nucleotides match TRBD2. The ends lost 1 base at V and 4 bases at J; junction bases unmatched: 2. This CDR3 has 15 amino acids. CDR3 DNA sequence: TGTGCCAGCAGTTTAGGCCTAGCGGGCACCGGGGAGCTGTTTTTT. The encoded protein is CASSLGLAGTGELFF.

This clonotype was picked up a small number of times. J is TRBJ1-6 and V is TRBV7-3; D gene unclear. The CDR3 spans 13 residues. Trimming pared 3 bases from V and 7 bases from J, leaving 7 bases between. Per germline, CDR1 SGHTA and CDR2 FQGTGA. The CDR3 DNA is TGTGCCAGCAGCTTCACACCCAATTCACCCCTCCACTTT. Protein: CASSFTPNSPLHF.

This chain links TRBV27 with TRBJ1-2; 10 nucleotides align to TRBD1. Germline CDR1 reads MNHEY; CDR2 reads SMNVEV (reference sequence). V was clipped by 5 bases and J by 4 bases; unmatched bases: 10. This CDR3 has 16 amino acids. The CDR3 DNA reads TGTGCCAGCAGTACTACGACAGGGGGCGACAGCTATGGCTACACCTTC. Translated: CASSTTTGGDSYGYTF.

This clonotype has a count of ten or more. The V and J genes are TRBV6-2 or TRBV6-3 and TRBJ2-5; D remains ambiguous. This CDR3 contains 13 residues. Per the germline V gene, CDR1 is MNHEY and CDR2 is SVGEGT. V was trimmed by 2 bases and J by 2 bases, leaving 6 bases between them. The CDR3 loop is CASSYMAQETQYF. The DNA of the CDR3 is TGTGCCAGCAGTTACATGGCACAAGAGACCCAGTACTTC.